This TCR beta chain was retrieved from a study of response to subunit inactivated influenza vaccine. J was trimmed by 5 bases and V by 1 base; bases with no gene match: 7. This CDR3 spans 15 amino acids. CDR1 is SQVTM and CDR2 is ANQGSEA in the germline V gene. Study-wide results and limits: Authors suggested seasonal influenza vaccinations each recruit few new T cells.

Details on this clonotype: Its specificity is unknown.

TCRdb redid the calling of the RT-PCR reads with MiXCR, one entry per CDR3 protein. The top ten hold roughly 13% of the sample, which has around 470,000 distinct CDR3 sequences, around 7.9% seen once. The source is a man between 50 and 75 years old who received an inactivated influenza vaccine. The J gene is TRBJ2-1, the V gene TRBV29-1; 8 nucleotides agree with TRBD2. The input for sequencing was PBMCs from blood, taken roughly 24 months after vaccination. In DNA form, the CDR3 reads TGCAGCGTTGAAGCTCGACTAGCGTACGACAATGAGCAGTTCTTC. It is translated as CSVEARLAYDNEQFF.